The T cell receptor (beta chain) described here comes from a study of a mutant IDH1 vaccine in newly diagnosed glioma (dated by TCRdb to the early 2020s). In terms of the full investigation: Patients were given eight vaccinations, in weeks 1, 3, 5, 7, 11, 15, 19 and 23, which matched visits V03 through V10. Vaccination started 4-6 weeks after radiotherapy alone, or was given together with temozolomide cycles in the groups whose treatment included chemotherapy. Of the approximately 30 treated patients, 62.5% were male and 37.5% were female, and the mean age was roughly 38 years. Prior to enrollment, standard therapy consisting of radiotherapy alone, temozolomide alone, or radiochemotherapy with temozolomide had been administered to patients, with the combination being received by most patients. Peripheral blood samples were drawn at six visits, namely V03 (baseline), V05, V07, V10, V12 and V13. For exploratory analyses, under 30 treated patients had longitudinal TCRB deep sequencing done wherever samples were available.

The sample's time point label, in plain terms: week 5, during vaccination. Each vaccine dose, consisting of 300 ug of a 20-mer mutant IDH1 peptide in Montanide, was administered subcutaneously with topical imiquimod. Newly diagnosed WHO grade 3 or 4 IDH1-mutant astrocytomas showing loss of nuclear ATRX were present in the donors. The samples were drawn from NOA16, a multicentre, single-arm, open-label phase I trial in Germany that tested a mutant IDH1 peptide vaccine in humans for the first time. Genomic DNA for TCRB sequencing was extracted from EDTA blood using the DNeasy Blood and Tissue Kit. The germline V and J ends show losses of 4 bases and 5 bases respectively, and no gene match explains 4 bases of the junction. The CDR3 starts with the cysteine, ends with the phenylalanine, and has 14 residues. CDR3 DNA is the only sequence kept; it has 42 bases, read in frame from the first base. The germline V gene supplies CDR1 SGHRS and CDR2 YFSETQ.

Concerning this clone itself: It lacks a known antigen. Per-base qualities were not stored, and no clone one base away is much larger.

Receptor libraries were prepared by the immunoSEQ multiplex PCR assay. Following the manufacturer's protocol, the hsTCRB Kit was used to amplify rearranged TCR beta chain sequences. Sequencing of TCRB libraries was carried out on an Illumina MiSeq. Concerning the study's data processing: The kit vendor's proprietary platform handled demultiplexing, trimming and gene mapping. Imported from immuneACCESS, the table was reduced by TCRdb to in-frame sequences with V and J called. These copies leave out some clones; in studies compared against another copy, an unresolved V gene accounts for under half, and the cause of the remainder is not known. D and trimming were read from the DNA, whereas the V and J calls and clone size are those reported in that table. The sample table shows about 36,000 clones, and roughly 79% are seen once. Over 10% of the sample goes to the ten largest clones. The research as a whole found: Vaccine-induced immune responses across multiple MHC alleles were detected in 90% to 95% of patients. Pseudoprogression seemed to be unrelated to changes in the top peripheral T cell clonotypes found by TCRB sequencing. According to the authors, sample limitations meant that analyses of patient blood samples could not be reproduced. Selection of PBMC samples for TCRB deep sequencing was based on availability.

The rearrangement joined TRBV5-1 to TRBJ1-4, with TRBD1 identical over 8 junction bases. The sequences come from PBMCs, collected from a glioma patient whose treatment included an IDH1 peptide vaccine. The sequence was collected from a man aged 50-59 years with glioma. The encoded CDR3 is CASSKTGVNEKLFF. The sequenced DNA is TGCGCCAGCAGCAAGACAGGGGTGAATGAAAAACTGTTTTTT.